The clone carrying this TCR beta chain has at least ten counts. Antigen: not known. V was clipped by 5 bases and J by 2 bases, with 7 bases between them. The CDR3 has 12 amino acids. CDR1 is SGHTA, CDR2 FQGNSA, per germline. The data were taken from a study of T-cell reconstitution after alpha-beta-depleted transplantation in children. Overall study results and limits: Expanded clones from the graft, numbering several hundred, reportedly supplied alpha-beta T cells about two months after transplant. TCRbeta diversity was high at day 60 in some patients (a result of surviving recipient T cells and thymic progenitors). The main origin of T-cell counts and diversity one year after transplant was newly produced T cells.

A TCRbeta library incorporating unique molecular identifiers was prepared. TCRdb passed the PCR reads through MiXCR, listing each CDR3 protein once. The sample has 400,000 to 450,000 distinct CDR3 sequences; 43% are singletons. The TCR comes from a girl aged 2-10 years with aplastic anemia, due to receive a stem cell transplant. The source was PBMCs, collected before TCRalphabeta/CD19-depleted stem cell transplant. The chain employs TRBV7-2 and TRBJ2-7, with D hard to call. The CDR3: CASSRRPYEQYF. The CDR3 nucleotides are TGTGCCAGCAGCCGAAGGCCCTACGAGCAGTACTTC. Full variable domain (remainder filled in from reference TRBV7-2 and TRBJ2-7): GAGVSQSPSNKVTEKGKDVELRCDPISGHTALYWYRQSLGQGLEFLIYFQGNSAPDKSGLPSDRFSAERTGGSVSTLTIQRTQQEDSAVYLCASSRRPYEQYFGPGTRLTVT.